What follows are 20 T cell receptor beta chains derived from one specimen sequenced in a study of CD8 T cells in ankylosing spondylitis. In TCRdb, the 5' RACE reads were re-called with MiXCR into one record per CDR3 protein. The table has around 430,000 distinct CDR3 sequences, roughly 17% seen once. Findings of the study overall: It appeared that ankylosing spondylitis blood was characterized by a TCR beta motif of under ten highly homologous variants.

Antigens of these TCRs are unknown. Sequenced input: blood, either unsorted or a sorted T cell fraction (not recorded which). The receptors derive from a male donor with ankylosing spondylitis.

The chain uses TRBV2 and TRBJ1-5; D not certain. Germline V gene lookup returns CDR1 SNHLY and CDR2 FYNNEI. The CDR3 runs 13 residues. Trimming left V 4 bases short and J 7 bases short, with 11 bases between. As DNA, the CDR3 is TGTGCCAGCAGTGCGGGAACGGGGCAGCCCCAGCATTTT. It codes for CASSAGTGQPQHF.

This clonotype was recorded a few times. This chain connects TRBV24-1 to TRBJ2-3; 14 nucleotides align to TRBD2. Germline V gene sequence: CDR1 KGHDR, CDR2 SFDVKD. This CDR3 has 18 amino acids. Germline trimming cut 4 bases from V and 3 bases from J; bases unmatched to any gene: 8. CDR3 protein: CATSDLGTSGSGTDTQYF. CDR3 DNA sequence: TGTGCCACCAGTGACCTAGGGACTAGCGGGAGTGGGACAGATACGCAGTATTTT.

This clonotype was seen at least ten times. This rearrangement joins TRBV7-9 to TRBJ1-5; TRBD1 is a possible D gene (6 bases). The V end was cut by 5 bases, the J end by 0 bases, with 8 bases between. The germline gives CDR1 SEHNR, CDR2 FQNEAQ (reference sequence). The CDR3 runs 14 residues. CDR3 sequence reads: CASSTDSSNQPQHF. The CDR3, as DNA: TGTGCCAGCAGCACGGACAGTAGCAATCAGCCCCAGCATTTT.

The chain carries TRBV20-1 and TRBJ2-3; D remains ambiguous. Per the germline V gene, CDR1 is DFQATT and CDR2 is SNEGSKA (reference sequence). The CDR3 is 13 residues long. The V end was cut by 6 bases, the J end by 4 bases, with 14 bases between. In DNA form, the CDR3 reads TGCAGTGCCAAACATCCGCCGGCAGATACGCAGTATTTT. Amino acids: CSAKHPPADTQYF.

This clonotype has more than one count but fewer than ten. CDR3 nucleotide sequence: TGCGCCAGCAGCTTGAGAGGGGAGGACAATCAGCCCCAGCATTTT. It is translated as CASSLRGEDNQPQHF. This chain uses TRBV5-1 with TRBJ1-5, with a possible D match to TRBD1 (5 bases). CDR3 length equals 15 residues. Germline lookup yields CDR1 SGHRS and CDR2 YFSETQ. Trimming stripped 1 base from V and 3 bases from J, with 11 bases between.

This clonotype showed up just a few times. The rearrangement joins TRBV24-1 to TRBJ2-3; 12 bases are shared with TRBD2. The V and J ends lost 3 bases and 2 bases, in that order; junction bases with no gene match: 2. The germline V gene has CDR1 KGHDR and CDR2 SFDVKD. This CDR3 has 16 amino acids. CDR3 in amino acids: CATSDRTSGNTDTQYF. The CDR3 DNA reads as TGTGCCACCAGTGATCGGACTAGCGGGAACACAGATACGCAGTATTTT.

This chain joins TRBV20-1 and TRBJ2-1; D might be TRBD2 (6 bases). V was shortened by 3 bases and J by 8 bases, with 17 bases between the two germline ends. CDR1 is DFQATT, CDR2 SNEGSKA, per germline (reference sequence). This CDR3 is built from 14 residues. The CDR3 DNA sequence: TGCAGTGCTAGGACCCGGAGAGGAGGGGATGAGCAGTTCTTC. As protein: CSARTRRGGDEQFF.

This chain joins TRBV7-2 and TRBJ2-3, with no clear D. V lost 5 bases, J lost 8 bases, and 17 bases lay in between. This CDR3 region has 14 residues. Per the germline V gene, CDR1 is SGHTA and CDR2 is FQGNSA. The CDR3 region is CASSPYHAQATQYF. The CDR3 DNA reads TGTGCCAGCAGCCCCTATCACGCTCAAGCTACGCAGTATTTT. Full variable domain (remainder filled in from reference TRBV7-2 and TRBJ2-3): GAGVSQSPSNKVTEKGKDVELRCDPISGHTALYWYRQSLGQGLEFLIYFQGNSAPDKSGLPSDRFSAERTGGSVSTLTIQRTQQEDSAVYLCASSPYHAQATQYFGPGTRLTVL.

Ten or more counts support this clonotype. This chain connects TRBV12-3 or TRBV12-4 to TRBJ2-2, with 7 bases aligning to TRBD1. The CDR3 has 14 amino acids. Trimming removed 5 bases from V and 10 bases from J; junction bases left unmatched: 10. CDR3 DNA sequence: TGTGCCAGCAGTCCCCGGACAGGTCGGCAGGAGCTGTTTTTT. Amino acids: CASSPRTGRQELFF.

J is TRBJ1-6 and V is TRBV12-3 or TRBV12-4; no clear D gene. The CDR3 runs to 14 residues. V lost 0 bases to trimming and J lost 7 bases, with 7 bases between them. The CDR3 coding sequence is TGTGCCAGCAGTTTAGCCGGAATCAATTCACCCCTCCACTTT. This gives the protein CASSLAGINSPLHF.

This clonotype was seen many times. J is TRBJ2-3 and V is TRBV12-3 or TRBV12-4; D is undetermined. CDR3 length: 12 residues. V was trimmed by 5 bases and J by 4 bases, leaving 7 bases between them. CDR3 coding DNA: TGTGCCAGCAGTGAGAGGCCAGATACGCAGTATTTT. This gives the protein CASSERPDTQYF.

This sequence joins TRBV20-1 and TRBJ2-2; TRBD2 agrees at 8 bases. The CDR3 extends over 14 amino acids. The germline gives CDR1 DFQATT, CDR2 SNEGSKA (reference sequence). Unmatched junction bases numbered 4, after V lost 6 bases and J lost 1 base. The CDR3, as DNA: TGCAGTGCCGCTACTAGCGGGAACACCGGGGAGCTGTTTTTT. Translated: CSAATSGNTGELFF.

This clonotype was counted a few times. The chain recombines TRBV5-5 with TRBJ2-7, with TRBD1 as a possible D gene (5 bases). V lost 1 base and J 2 bases, leaving 19 bases between the germline ends. Looked up from germline, CDR1 is SGHKS and CDR2 is YYEKEE (reference sequence). The CDR3 covers 17 residues. The chain's CDR3 is CASSLSGSAGYTYEQYF. The CDR3 DNA reads TGTGCCAGCAGCTTGAGTGGTTCGGCAGGGTATACCTACGAGCAGTACTTC.

This clonotype has only a few counts. The V gene is TRBV9, the J gene TRBJ2-3, with 15 bases fitting TRBD2. CDR1 is SGDLS and CDR2 is YYNGEE in the germline V gene. V shed 3 bases and J 6 bases; nucleotides not matched to a gene: 11. The CDR3 extends over 18 amino acids. This CDR3 is CASSAQPRTSGRGDTQYF. CDR3 coding DNA: TGTGCCAGCAGCGCTCAGCCCCGGACTAGCGGGAGGGGGGATACGCAGTATTTT. Using reference TRBV9 and TRBJ2-3 for the parts outside the CDR3, the full variable domain is DSGVTQTPKHLITATGQRVTLRCSPRSGDLSVYWYQQSLDQGLQFLIQYYNGEERAKGNILERFSAQQFPDLHSELNLSSLELGDSALYFCASSAQPRTSGRGDTQYFGPGTRLTVL.

The chain joins TRBV5-1 to TRBJ1-1, with D perhaps TRBD1 (6 bases). The CDR3 runs to 15 residues. Trimming removed 7 bases at V and 5 bases at J, with 21 bases between. From germline, CDR1 is SGHRS and CDR2 YFSETQ. Here the CDR3 DNA reads TGCGCCAGCCGCGACGCAGGGGCTGGGGCGACTGAAGCTTTCTTT. Translation: CASRDAGAGATEAFF.

This clonotype was observed a few times. The V and J genes are TRBV7-9 and TRBJ1-6; 7 nucleotides match TRBD1. This CDR3 contains 15 residues. Germline V lookup: CDR1 SEHNR, CDR2 FQNEAQ (reference sequence). The V segment lost 6 bases and the J segment 5 bases; nucleotides outside the gene matches: 7. The CDR3 DNA follows: TGTGCCAGCAGGTCGGACGGGACAGATAATTCACCCCTCCACTTT. As protein: CASRSDGTDNSPLHF.

This clonotype came up many times. The chain has TRBV5-1 and TRBJ1-1, with 8 bases aligning to TRBD1. V was clipped by 4 bases and J by 4 bases; unmatched bases: 9. The CDR3 is made up of 15 amino acids. The germline gives CDR1 SGHRS, CDR2 YFSETQ. CDR3 sequence (DNA): TGCGCCAGCAGCCCTACACTCACAGGGGGCACTGAAGCTTTCTTT. Amino acids: CASSPTLTGGTEAFF.

This clonotype has only a few counts. The rearrangement joins TRBV5-6 to TRBJ2-7, with TRBD1 identical over 9 bases. V lost 5 bases, J lost 1 base, and 7 bases stayed unmatched. CDR1 and CDR2 (germline): SGHDT, YYEEEE. This CDR3 is 15 amino acids long. CDR3 sequence reads: CASRKGQGRSYEQYF. The CDR3 nucleotides are TGTGCCAGCAGGAAAGGACAGGGGCGTTCCTACGAGCAGTACTTC. Complete variable domain (other parts from reference TRBV5-6 and TRBJ2-7): DAGVTQSPTHLIKTRGQQVTLRCSPKSGHDTVSWYQQALGQGPQFIFQYYEEEERQRGNFPDRFSGHQFPNYSSELNVNALLLGDSALYLCASRKGQGRSYEQYFGPGTRLTVT.

This chain connects TRBV19 to TRBJ1-4, with D possibly matching TRBD1 (6 bases). Per germline, CDR1 LNHDA and CDR2 SQIVND (reference sequence). This CDR3 comprises 14 residues. V lost 7 bases and J lost 2, with 11 bases in between. The CDR3 DNA is TGTGCCAGTAACCATGGGGGCACTAATGAAAAACTGTTTTTT. This translates into CASNHGGTNEKLFF.

This clonotype was detected a few times. The rearrangement uses TRBV12-3 or TRBV12-4 and TRBJ2-2; weak D call: TRBD1 (5 bases). The V end lost 5 bases, the J end lost 1 base, and 17 bases lay between the germline ends. The CDR3 length is 17 residues. The CDR3 region is CASSPFDSWENTGELFF. The CDR3 nucleotides are TGTGCCAGCAGTCCCTTCGACAGTTGGGAGAACACCGGGGAGCTGTTTTTT.